This entry lists 11 T cell receptor beta chains sequenced from one sample in a study of vaccination and CD4 T cells after COVID-19. These TCRs' antigens remain unknown. The assay that was used to sequence DNA from cultured CD4+ T cells was the Oncomine TCR Beta short-read assay. TCRdb called the PCR reads again in MiXCR, with one record for every CDR3 protein. This table holds approximately 27,000 distinct CDR3 sequences, roughly a third found once. The time point was: late sampling 161 to 241 days after vaccination in three convalescent patients. Treatment here: approximately 9-day PBMC culture with coronavirus spike peptide pools or control peptides (ViraFEST assay). Here the sequenced sample was CD4+ T cells from blood, cultured in vitro, taken about 7 months after SARS-CoV-2 vaccination. All receptors derive from a human donor who had recovered from COVID-19.

The gene calls are TRBV20-1 and TRBJ2-3, with TRBD2 matching over 8 bases. The V and J ends lost 1 base and 5 bases, in that order; junction bases with no gene match: 11. Germline V gene sequence: CDR1 DFQATT, CDR2 SNEGSKA (reference sequence). This CDR3 is 16 amino acids long. The CDR3 region has the DNA TGCAGTGCTAGAGTAAAGTCCGGGAGGGCCCAAGATACGCAGTATTTT. It specifies CSARVKSGRAQDTQYF.

This clonotype was observed once. This chain uses TRBV20-1 with TRBJ2-7, with D possibly matching TRBD1 (6 bases). CDR3 length equals 14 residues. V gave up 3 bases and J gave up 4 bases, with 16 bases separating them. The V gene's germline CDR1 is DFQATT and CDR2 SNEGSKA (reference sequence). Here the CDR3 DNA reads TGCAGTGCTAGCCCCGTCCAGGGGTTGTACGAGCAGTACTTC. Translation: CSASPVQGLYEQYF.

This chain joins TRBV6-5 and TRBJ2-5; TRBD2 matches at 8 bases. J gave up 2 bases and V 4 bases, and 9 bases lay outside the gene matches. Germline CDR1 reads MNHEY; CDR2 reads SVGAGI. The CDR3 has 16 amino acids. CDR3 in amino acids: CASSFPGTRDQETQYF. CDR3 coding DNA: TGTGCCAGCAGTTTCCCCGGGACTAGAGATCAAGAGACCCAGTACTTC.

This clonotype was recorded a few times. The rearrangement links TRBV28 to TRBJ1-5; possible D gene TRBD1, 6 bases. The CDR3 is 16 amino acids. Germline assignment: CDR1 MDHEN and CDR2 SYDVKM. Between the trimmed V and J ends, which lost 7 bases and 6 bases, there was a span of 22 bases. The CDR3 spells CASTSSRLGASQPQHF. The CDR3 region has the DNA TGTGCCAGCACCTCAAGTAGGCTGGGGGCGAGTCAGCCCCAGCATTTT.

This clonotype has a handful of counts. The V and J genes are TRBV20-1 and TRBJ1-5; 7 bases are a match to TRBD1. In germline, CDR1 is DFQATT, CDR2 SNEGSKA (reference sequence). The CDR3 totals 15 residues. After removal of 1 base from V and 6 bases from J, the junction contained 9 bases not matched to a gene. The CDR3 reads CSARGIGGAGQPQHF. CDR3 DNA: TGCAGTGCTAGAGGTATAGGGGGCGCGGGTCAGCCCCAGCATTTT.

This clonotype was seen more than once but under ten times. The chain employs TRBV7-3 and TRBJ1-5; D unclear. This CDR3 region has 11 residues. Between the trimmed V and J ends, which lost 2 bases and 6 bases, there was a span of 2 bases. Looked up from germline, CDR1 is SGHTA and CDR2 is FQGTGA. CDR3 sequence reads: CASSLGQPQHF. In DNA form, the CDR3 reads TGTGCCAGCAGCTTAGGTCAGCCCCAGCATTTT.

CDR3 sequence: CASSLREGNTIYF. DNA for the CDR3: TGTGCCAGCAGTTTACGGGAGGGAAACACCATATATTTT. The chain has TRBV27 and TRBJ1-3; D remains unclear. The CDR3 extends over 13 amino acids. Trimming shortened V by 2 bases and J by 4 bases, and 6 bases separated the two germline ends. From germline, CDR1 is MNHEY and CDR2 SMNVEV (reference sequence).

The chain carries TRBV10-2 and TRBJ2-5; 13 nucleotides align to TRBD2. CDR3 size: 16 residues. Germline V CDR1 and CDR2: WSHSY, SAAADI. The trim removed 7 bases at V and 1 base at J, leaving 6 bases unmatched. The CDR3 coding sequence is TGCGCCAGCACCCGGACTAGCGGGAGTACCCAAGAGACCCAGTACTTC. This codes for CASTRTSGSTQETQYF.

The V and J genes are TRBV6-5 and TRBJ2-3; 7 nucleotides agree with TRBD1. J was trimmed by 6 bases and V by 4 bases; bases with no gene match: 7. Germline loops: CDR1 MNHEY, CDR2 SVGAGI. The length of the CDR3 is 14 residues. The CDR3: CASSLRDSADTQYF. In DNA form, the CDR3 reads TGTGCCAGCAGTTTACGGGACAGCGCGGATACGCAGTATTTT.

This chain joins TRBV20-1 and TRBJ1-1; D is unresolved. V was pared by 4 bases and J by 5 bases, with 5 bases between. CDR3 length: 10 residues. Germline lookup yields CDR1 DFQATT and CDR2 SNEGSKA (reference sequence). The CDR3 region is CSAIVTEAFF. The DNA of the CDR3 is TGCAGTGCTATTGTGACTGAAGCTTTCTTT.

This clonotype was found a few times. As DNA, the CDR3 is TGCAGTGCTAGAGATGGGGCAAGGACTAGCCACACCGGGGAGCTGTTTTTT. Protein product: CSARDGARTSHTGELFF. The chain carries TRBV20-1 and TRBJ2-2; 8 positions match TRBD2. Germline CDR1 reads DFQATT; CDR2 reads SNEGSKA (reference sequence). The CDR3 runs to 17 residues. J was trimmed by 3 bases and V by 0 bases; bases with no gene match: 9.